These 22 T cell receptor beta chains came from one sample sequenced in a study of blood T cells in healthy people across ages. The use of a sample-barcoded 5' primer and a J-beta primer mix characterized a second PCR of roughly 6 to 11 cycles. TCRdb analysed the 5' RACE reads with MiXCR anew, one entry per CDR3 protein. Of about 1.4 million distinct CDR3 sequences listed, roughly 64% are singletons. Sequencing input: blood. The receptors originated from a young man in good health.

The J gene is TRBJ2-5, the V gene TRBV20-1; 9 bases are a match to TRBD2. CDR1 and CDR2 from the germline V gene are DFQATT and SNEGSKA (reference sequence). V trimming: 0 bases; J trimming: 1 base; junction bases outside the gene matches: 12. This CDR3 has 18 residues. The CDR3 DNA sequence: TGCAGTGCTAGAGATCTCCAGCCGACTAGCGGAGGCCAAGAGACCCAGTACTTC. Protein: CSARDLQPTSGGQETQYF.

The V gene is TRBV27, the J gene TRBJ2-1, with 8 bases that match TRBD2. Germline V gene sequence: CDR1 MNHEY, CDR2 SMNVEV (reference sequence). The CDR3 has 16 amino acids. V lost 1 base to trimming and J lost 4 bases; unmatched junction nucleotides: 6. The CDR3 is CASSLYPGGIYNEQFF. CDR3 bases: TGTGCCAGCAGTTTATACCCGGGGGGGATTTACAATGAGCAGTTCTTC.

The rearrangement links TRBV5-5 to TRBJ2-6; TRBD2 is a possible D gene (5 bases). This CDR3 is built from 16 residues. The germline CDR1 and CDR2 sequences are SGHKS and YYEKEE (reference sequence). Trimming took 6 bases from V and 1 from J, leaving 14 bases between them. For the CDR3, the DNA is TGTGCCAGCACGGAGGTCCAGGTTTCTGGGGCCAACGTCCTGACTTTC. Its protein is CASTEVQVSGANVLTF.

In its sample, this clonotype was seen once. The CDR3 region is CASSDPRGGAHEQYF. As DNA, the CDR3 is TGTGCCAGCAGTGACCCCAGAGGGGGTGCCCACGAGCAGTACTTC. V usage is TRBV25-1 and J usage is TRBJ2-7; possible D gene TRBD1, 6 bases. The CDR3 length is 15 residues. Germline values: CDR1 MGHDK, CDR2 SYGVNS. The V gene lost 3 bases and the J gene lost 5 bases, with 17 bases spanning the gap.

The V gene is TRBV20-1, the J gene TRBJ2-7; D ambiguous. The CDR3 has 11 residues. V was pared by 6 bases and J by 11 bases, with 17 bases between. Germline V gene lookup returns CDR1 DFQATT and CDR2 SNEGSKA (reference sequence). In DNA, the CDR3 is TGCAGTGCGCCGACCATGGCGATAGAGTACTTC. The encoded protein is CSAPTMAIEYF.

The chain links TRBV6-6 to TRBJ1-2, with TRBD1 matching 11 bases. The CDR3 has 15 amino acids. The ends lost 5 bases at V and 1 base at J; junction bases unmatched: 3. Germline CDR1 MNHNY, CDR2 SVGAGI (reference sequence). DNA of the CDR3: TGTGCCAGCAGTGGGGACAGGGGGGGTAACTATGGCTACACCTTC. It translates to CASSGDRGGNYGYTF.

This clonotype was picked up a small number of times. The V call is TRBV10-3, the J call TRBJ2-3; TRBD2 matches at 7 bases. From germline, CDR1 is ENHRY and CDR2 SYGVKD. V gave up 5 bases and J gave up 3 bases; unmatched junction bases: 8. The CDR3 is made up of 15 amino acids. The chain's CDR3 is CAISPSGVGTDTQYF. DNA for the CDR3: TGTGCCATCAGTCCGAGCGGGGTGGGAACAGATACGCAGTATTTT.

The chain employs TRBV27 and TRBJ2-5, with D perhaps TRBD2 (6 bases). The CDR3 is 14 residues long. V shed 3 bases and J shed 11 bases, with 19 bases lying between them. Per the germline V gene, CDR1 is MNHEY and CDR2 is SMNVEV (reference sequence). CDR3 sequence: CASSLGLPISEQYF. Written as DNA, the CDR3 is TGTGCCAGCAGTTTGGGACTTCCCATCTCTGAGCAGTACTTC.

The chain has TRBV12-3 or TRBV12-4 and TRBJ2-7; TRBD1 might be the D (6 bases). V dropped 4 bases and J dropped 6 bases, with 19 bases sitting between them. CDR3 size: 15 residues. The DNA of the CDR3 is TGTGCCAGCAGTTCATCCGGGACACCCTTGGGCGAGCAGTACTTC. It translates to CASSSSGTPLGEQYF.

This rearrangement joins TRBV7-8 to TRBJ2-1, with 11 nucleotides matching TRBD2. This CDR3 has 16 residues. Germline V gene lookup returns CDR1 SGHVS and CDR2 FQNEAQ. Trimming removed 2 bases from V and 8 bases from J; junction bases left unmatched: 8. As DNA, the CDR3 is TGTGCCAGCAGCTTAAAAACTAGCGGGAGATTCGATGAGCAGTTCTTC. Translating gives CASSLKTSGRFDEQFF.

V and J are TRBV3-1 and TRBJ2-3, with D uncertain. There are 13 residues in the CDR3. Germline V gives CDR1 LGHDT, CDR2 YNNKEL (reference sequence). V lost 1 base and J 7 bases, leaving 9 bases between the germline ends. CDR3 loop: CASSQVPENTQYF. DNA of the CDR3: TGTGCCAGCAGCCAAGTTCCAGAGAATACGCAGTATTTT.

The CDR3 DNA sequence: TGTGCCAGCAGCCTTAGCGGGAGTAGGAATGAGCAGTTCTTC. It codes for CASSLSGSRNEQFF. The rearrangement joins TRBV3-1 to TRBJ2-1; 9 nucleotides agree with TRBD2. Germline CDR1 and CDR2: LGHDT and YNNKEL (reference sequence). J gave up 7 bases and V 4 bases, and 5 bases lay outside the gene matches. The CDR3 spans 14 residues.

The rearrangement uses TRBV29-1 and TRBJ1-2; D remains unclear. With 0 bases removed from V and 6 bases from J, the gap between germline ends came to 14 bases. This CDR3 is built from 14 residues. The germline CDR1 and CDR2 sequences are SQVTM and ANQGSEA. The DNA of the CDR3 is TGCAGCGTTGAAGATACGGCTGGGAAGCATGGCTACACCTTC. Protein sequence: CSVEDTAGKHGYTF.

This clonotype was counted once. The rearrangement uses TRBV3-1 and TRBJ2-5; 11 positions match TRBD2. V shed 3 bases and J 3 bases; nucleotides not matched to a gene: 3. The CDR3 is made up of 15 amino acids. Germline assignment: CDR1 LGHDT and CDR2 YNNKEL (reference sequence). CDR3 coding DNA: TGTGCCAGCAGCCAGACTAGCGGGACTGAAGAGACCCAGTACTTC. Translating it yields CASSQTSGTEETQYF.

This chain connects TRBV18 to TRBJ2-6; 9 nucleotides match TRBD2. J was trimmed by 0 bases and V by 0 bases; bases with no gene match: 0. This CDR3 is built from 17 residues. Per germline, CDR1 KGHSH and CDR2 LQKENI. CDR3 loop: CASSPPSGGSGANVLTF. The CDR3 DNA reads TGTGCCAGCTCACCACCTAGCGGGGGCTCTGGGGCCAACGTCCTGACTTTC.

This clonotype came up a few times. The V gene is TRBV4-2, the J gene TRBJ2-2, with 7 bases that match TRBD2. This CDR3 has 15 residues. In germline, CDR1 is LGHNA, CDR2 YNFKEQ. V trimming: 2 bases; J trimming: 4 bases; junction bases outside the gene matches: 4. CDR3 amino acids: CASSQRTRATGELFF. In DNA, the CDR3 is TGTGCCAGCAGCCAACGGACTAGAGCCACCGGGGAGCTGTTTTTT.

The chain is built from TRBV20-1 and TRBJ2-1; the D call may be TRBD1 or TRBD2 (5 bases each). The V gene lost 3 bases and the J gene lost 2 bases, with 20 bases spanning the gap. The germline CDR1 and CDR2 sequences are DFQATT and SNEGSKA (reference sequence). This CDR3 region has 17 residues. The DNA of the CDR3 is TGCAGTGCTAGGGATTCCAGGGCGGGCCACACCTACAATGAGCAGTTCTTC. Translating it yields CSARDSRAGHTYNEQFF.

The chain employs TRBV2 and TRBJ2-5; either TRBD1 or TRBD2 may fit D (5 bases each). CDR1 and CDR2 (germline): SNHLY, FYNNEI. The germline V and J ends were trimmed by 1 base and 5 bases, with 20 bases remaining between them. The CDR3 contains 17 residues. The CDR3 here is CASSEGAGTLTIETQYF. For the CDR3, the DNA is TGTGCCAGCAGTGAAGGGGCTGGGACCCTAACAATCGAGACCCAGTACTTC. The full variable domain, completed using reference TRBV2 and TRBJ2-5, is EPEVTQTPSHQVTQMGQEVILRCVPISNHLYFYWYRQILGQKVEFLVSFYNNEISEKSEIFDDQFSVERPDGSNFTLKIRSTKLEDSAMYFCASSEGAGTLTIETQYFGPGTRLLVL.

J is TRBJ2-7 and V is TRBV3-1; D call uncertain. Between the trimmed V and J ends, which lost 4 bases and 3 bases, there was a span of 19 bases. Germline CDR1 reads LGHDT; CDR2 reads YNNKEL (reference sequence). The CDR3 sequence is 16 residues long. This CDR3 reads CASSLAGSSIDYEQYF. The CDR3 DNA is TGTGCCAGCAGCCTGGCCGGGTCCTCGATTGACTACGAGCAGTACTTC.

This sequence joins TRBV20-1 and TRBJ1-2; D remains ambiguous. The germline V gene has CDR1 DFQATT and CDR2 SNEGSKA (reference sequence). V lost 5 bases and J lost 8, with 15 bases in between. The CDR3 extends over 12 amino acids. The CDR3 is CSAPDPGGGYTF. Written as DNA, the CDR3 is TGCAGTGCTCCCGACCCGGGCGGCGGCTACACCTTC.

CDR3 sequence (DNA): TGCAGCGCCCAGGACCCCGGGGAGCTGTTTTTT. This translates into CSAQDPGELFF. This chain connects TRBV29-1 to TRBJ2-2; D uncertain. Trimming took 7 bases from V and 6 from J, leaving 9 bases between them. Germline lookup yields CDR1 SQVTM and CDR2 ANQGSEA. The CDR3 is 11 amino acids.

This clonotype was seen a handful of times. The rearrangement links TRBV12-3 or TRBV12-4 to TRBJ2-4, with D possibly matching TRBD2 (7 bases). Trimming left V 3 bases short and J 13 bases short, with 22 bases between. The CDR3 covers 15 residues. The CDR3 DNA sequence: TGTGCCAGCAGTTTGGGGGGCGGCGGGGGAGAGGAGCAGTACTTC. Amino acids: CASSLGGGGGEEQYF.